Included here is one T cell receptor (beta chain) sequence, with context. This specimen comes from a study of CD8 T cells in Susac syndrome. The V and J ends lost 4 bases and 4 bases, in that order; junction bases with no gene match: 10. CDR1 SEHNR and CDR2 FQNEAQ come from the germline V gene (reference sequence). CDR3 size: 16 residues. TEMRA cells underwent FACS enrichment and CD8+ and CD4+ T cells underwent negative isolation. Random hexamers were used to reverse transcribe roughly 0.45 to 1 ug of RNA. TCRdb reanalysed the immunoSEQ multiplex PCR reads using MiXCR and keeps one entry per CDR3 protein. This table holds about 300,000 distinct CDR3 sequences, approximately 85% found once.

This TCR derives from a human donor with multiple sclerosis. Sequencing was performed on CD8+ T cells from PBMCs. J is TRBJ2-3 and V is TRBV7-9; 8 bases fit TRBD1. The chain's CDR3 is CASSSRQGSTSDTQYF. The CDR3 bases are TGTGCCAGCAGCTCCCGACAGGGGTCCACTTCAGATACGCAGTATTTT.